Shown below are 21 T cell receptor beta chains from a single sample sequenced in a study of CXCR3-negative and CXCR3-positive naive CD8 T cells. Study-level points and caveats: More hydrophobic TRB CDR3s occurred in CXCR3-positive than in CXCR3-negative naive cells.

For these receptors, no antigen is known. The TRB cDNA libraries were prepared by 5' RACE with UMI labels. One entry per CDR3 protein, without DNA, is what TCRdb gives after re-calling the 5' RACE reads. The listing records about 130,000 distinct CDR3 sequences. The sequenced sample consisted of naive CXCR3+ CD8+ T cells from blood. Stated subset: CD45RO-CCR7+CD27+CD95- naive CD8+ T cells expressing CXCR3 (TNR3+). The receptors shown here come from a human donor in good health. Some clones in this sample may be carry-over from other donors' samples.

The chain links TRBV7-9 to TRBJ2-7; TCRdb gives TRBD2 as the D gene, but with no DNA this cannot be confirmed. Per germline, CDR1 SEHNR and CDR2 FQNEAQ (reference sequence). The CDR3 covers 17 residues. The CDR3 reads CASSPSEGASSVYEQYF.

The chain combines TRBV21-1 with TRBJ1-1; the D call of TRBD1 rests on TCRdb alone, since no DNA is present to check it. TRBV21-1 is termed a pseudogene. The CDR3 length is 15 residues. CDR3 amino acids: CASSKRDRGSTEAFF.

The rearrangement links TRBV5-5 to TRBJ2-3. The CDR3 loop spans 12 amino acids. Germline loops: CDR1 SGHKS, CDR2 YYEKEE (reference sequence). Here the CDR3 reads CASTTITDTQYF. The whole variable domain, filled in from reference TRBV5-5 and TRBJ2-3, reads DAGVTQSPTHLIKTRGQQVTLRCSPISGHKSVSWYQQVLGQGPQFIFQYYEKEERGRGNFPDRFSARQFPNYSSELNVNALLLGDSALYLCASTTITDTQYFGPGTRLTVL.

V usage is TRBV29-1 and J usage is TRBJ1-1; TCRdb returns TRBD1, unconfirmable since there is no DNA. Germline CDR1 and CDR2: SQVTM and ANQGSEA. The CDR3 is 13 residues long. The CDR3 sequence is CSVTGTPNTEAFF.

This rearrangement joins TRBV29-1 to TRBJ2-5; checking the TCRdb D call of TRBD2 is not possible without DNA. Germline-derived CDR1 and CDR2 are SQVTM and ANQGSEA. CDR3 size: 17 residues. The CDR3 reads CSVEGRWGLADQETQYF. The complete variable domain, with remaining parts taken from reference TRBV29-1 and TRBJ2-5, reads SAVISQKPSRDICQRGTSLTIQCQVDSQVTMMFWYRQQPGQSLTLIATANQGSEATYESGFVIDKFPISRPNLTFSTLTVSNMSPEDSSIYLCSVEGRWGLADQETQYFGPGTRLLVL.

The chain joins TRBV29-1 to TRBJ2-5; lacking DNA, the TRBD2 call made by TCRdb goes unchecked. This CDR3 is built from 13 residues. The germline CDR1 and CDR2 sequences are SQVTM and ANQGSEA. The CDR3 here is CSARDGEGETQYF.

The rearrangement uses TRBV7-3 and TRBJ2-3; TCRdb's D call of TRBD2 is untestable without DNA. This CDR3 region has 16 residues. CDR1 SGHTA and CDR2 FQGTGA come from the germline V gene. CDR3 loop: CASSSQAGGDTDTQYF.

The gene calls are TRBV25-1 and TRBJ2-7. Germline assignment: CDR1 MGHDK and CDR2 SYGVNS. CDR3 length equals 13 residues. CDR3 sequence: CASSELSSYEQYF.

The chain has TRBV29-1 and TRBJ2-1; TCRdb selects TRBD2, and the lack of DNA leaves this call unchecked. Germline V gives CDR1 SQVTM, CDR2 ANQGSEA. This CDR3 has 14 amino acids. CDR3: CSVYRAGEANEQFF.

This sequence joins TRBV5-1 and TRBJ1-1. This CDR3 is 17 amino acids long. Looked up from germline, CDR1 is SGHRS and CDR2 is YFSETQ. The CDR3 protein is CASSLLGIAGSNTEAFF.

The chain is built from TRBV7-9 and TRBJ2-7. CDR3 size: 15 residues. In germline, CDR1 is SEHNR, CDR2 FQNEAQ (reference sequence). CDR3 loop: CASSAEDRSSYEQYF.

V gene TRBV10-1 combines with J gene TRBJ1-5. CDR1 and CDR2 from the germline V gene are WNHNN and SYGVQD (reference sequence). CDR3 size: 16 residues. CDR3 in amino acids: CASMDLGANSNQPQHF.

This chain connects TRBV4-2 to TRBJ1-3. Looked up from germline, CDR1 is LGHNA and CDR2 is YNFKEQ. The CDR3 has 16 residues. The CDR3 spells CASSLSYRASGNTIYF.

The chain has TRBV28 and TRBJ1-5; as DNA is missing, the TRBD1 call by TCRdb cannot be tested. From germline, CDR1 is MDHEN and CDR2 SYDVKM. The CDR3 runs to 17 residues. The CDR3 here is CASSLWRTGRSNQPQHF. Full variable domain (outside the CDR3, taken from reference TRBV28 and TRBJ1-5): DVKVTQSSRYLVKRTGEKVFLECVQDMDHENMFWYRQDPGLGLRLIYFSYDVKMKEKGDIPEGYSVSREKKERFSLILESASTNQTSMYLCASSLWRTGRSNQPQHFGDGTRLSIL.

CDR3 protein: CASSESTTAAYEQYF. The rearrangement uses TRBV10-1 and TRBJ2-7. The CDR3 consists of 15 residues. Germline loops: CDR1 WNHNN, CDR2 SYGVQD (reference sequence).

V usage is TRBV3-1 and J usage is TRBJ2-5. From germline, CDR1 is LGHDT and CDR2 YNNKEL (reference sequence). The CDR3 runs to 16 residues. CDR3 protein: CASSQDLGTDEETQYF.

This CDR3 is CASSSNNEQYF. The chain has TRBV7-9 and TRBJ2-7. Per the germline V gene, CDR1 is SEHNR and CDR2 is FQNEAQ (reference sequence). This CDR3 has 11 amino acids.

The chain joins TRBV20-1 to TRBJ2-1; the D gene TCRdb calls, TRBD2, cannot be checked with no DNA. This CDR3 is built from 13 residues. CDR1 is DFQATT and CDR2 is SNEGSKA in the germline V gene (reference sequence). The CDR3 spells CSASSTSGDEQFF.

This sequence joins TRBV4-3 and TRBJ2-1; TCRdb calls TRBD1, which cannot be checked without DNA. This CDR3 spans 15 amino acids. Germline loops: CDR1 LGHNA, CDR2 YSLEER. This chain's CDR3 is CASSSGSRPTNEQFF.

The J gene is TRBJ2-1, the V gene TRBV12-3 or TRBV12-4; the TCRdb call, TRBD1, lacks DNA for checking. This CDR3 region has 15 residues. CDR3 sequence: CASSLPRQGDNEQFF.

The rearrangement joins TRBV11-2 to TRBJ2-2; as DNA is missing, the TRBD1 call by TCRdb cannot be tested. This CDR3 spans 12 amino acids. The germline V gene has CDR1 SGHAT and CDR2 FQNNGV. CDR3 loop: CNVGAVTGELFF.